The 26 T cell receptor beta chains below were found in one sample sequenced in a study of molecular identifiers for immune sequencing clone quantification. TCRdb called the PCR reads again in MiXCR, with one record for every CDR3 protein. The top ten clones hold 0.78% of a sample with more than 550,000 distinct CDR3 sequences, 25% of them seen once. The specimen sequenced was naive CD8+ T cells from blood, with Jurkat cell RNA spiked in. The subset denotes: FACS-sorted CD8+CD4-CCR7+CD45RA+ naive T cells. The receptors here all came from a human donor in good health. Some libraries in this study had Jurkat cell RNA spiked in.

This clonotype was counted at least ten times. CDR3 coding DNA: TGTGCCTGGAGTGCAGGCACGAACACTGAAGCTTTCTTT. Translating it yields CAWSAGTNTEAFF. The V and J genes are TRBV30 and TRBJ1-1; D gene unclear. Germline CDR1 and CDR2: GTSNPN and SVGIG (reference sequence). V was trimmed by 1 base and J by 1 base, leaving 7 bases between them. CDR3 length: 13 amino acids.

This chain uses TRBV7-9 with TRBJ2-5, with 9 bases aligning to TRBD2. Per germline, CDR1 SEHNR and CDR2 FQNEAQ (reference sequence). This CDR3 region has 15 residues. V lost 3 bases and J lost 2; bases outside the gene matches: 4. The DNA for the CDR3 is TGTGCCAGCAGCTTGTGGCTAGCGGGGCAAGAGACCCAGTACTTC. Residues: CASSLWLAGQETQYF.

The chain recombines TRBV27 with TRBJ1-5; D may be TRBD1 (5 bases). This CDR3 contains 14 residues. Per the germline V gene, CDR1 is MNHEY and CDR2 is SMNVEV (reference sequence). The V end was cut by 6 bases, the J end by 1 base, with 10 bases between. CDR3 sequence: CASRLGVSNQPQHF. The DNA of the CDR3 is TGTGCCAGCAGACTGGGGGTAAGCAATCAGCCCCAGCATTTT.

This clonotype has only one observation. The junction differs from germline at one of its ends, possibly a read error. The chain is built from TRBV20-1 and TRBJ2-5; TRBD1 is a possible D gene (6 bases). CDR1 is DFQATT and CDR2 is SNEGSKA in the germline V gene (reference sequence). This CDR3 is 14 amino acids long. The CDR3 DNA reads TGCAGTGCTAGCGGACAGACTATCCAAGAGACCCAGAACTTC. This gives the protein CSASGQTIQETQNF.

This clonotype was observed many times. V usage is TRBV20-1 and J usage is TRBJ2-7; D is possibly TRBD2 (5 bases). This CDR3 region has 13 residues. CDR1 is DFQATT, CDR2 SNEGSKA, per germline (reference sequence). V lost 5 bases, J lost 2 bases, and 13 bases lay in between. This CDR3 is CSADAGITYEQYF. DNA of the CDR3: TGCAGTGCTGACGCCGGGATTACCTACGAGCAGTACTTC.

About this clonotype itself: This sequence may be a read error, since a much larger clone differs from it by one base. This rearrangement joins TRBV27 to TRBJ1-1; D call uncertain. Trimming cost V 3 bases and J 4 bases, with 18 bases left between them. Germline V gene data show CDR1 as MNHEY and CDR2 as SMNVEV (reference sequence). The CDR3 spans 16 residues. The CDR3 nucleotides read TGTGCCAGCAGTTTGCACAGACTAGGTGCGACCACTGAAGCTTTCTTT. It yields the protein CASSLHRLGATTEAFF.

The chain employs TRBV4-2 and TRBJ2-7; 9 bases map to TRBD1. The junction had 6 bases not matched to a gene; V was cut back by 1 base and J by 2 bases. Germline V gene data show CDR1 as LGHNA and CDR2 as YNFKEQ. This CDR3 region has 16 residues. CDR3 loop: CASSQGFGTGTYEQYF. The CDR3 DNA reads TGTGCCAGCAGCCAAGGTTTCGGGACAGGGACCTACGAGCAGTACTTC.

Turning to this clonotype: Lacking the conserved final phenylalanine or tryptophan, this CDR3 likely reflects a read error. J is TRBJ1-3 and V is TRBV2, with a possible D match to TRBD1 (5 bases). The germline V gene encodes CDR1 SNHLY and CDR2 FYNNEI. V gave up 6 bases and J gave up 2 bases, with 14 bases separating them. This CDR3 has 15 amino acids. For the CDR3, the DNA is TGTGCCAGCAGCCGGGACCCTAGCACTGGAAACACCATATATATT. Amino acids: CASSRDPSTGNTIYI.

This clonotype came up many times. The rearrangement links TRBV9 to TRBJ2-3; D gene unclear. V gave up 5 bases and J gave up 2 bases, with 12 bases separating them. The germline CDR1 and CDR2 sequences are SGDLS and YYNGEE. This CDR3 comprises 14 residues. The CDR3 reads CASRGGISTDTQYF. As DNA, the CDR3 is TGTGCCAGCAGGGGCGGAATATCCACAGATACGCAGTATTTT.

This chain connects TRBV19 to TRBJ2-1, with D perhaps given as TRBD1 or TRBD2 (5 bases each). Germline V gives CDR1 LNHDA, CDR2 SQIVND (reference sequence). This CDR3 region has 14 residues. Trimming stripped 3 bases from V and 3 bases from J, with 9 bases between. Written as DNA, the CDR3 is TGTGCCAGTAGTATTGGGGGATACTACAATGAGCAGTTCTTC. Protein sequence: CASSIGGYYNEQFF. Supplemented by reference TRBV19 and TRBJ2-1, the full variable domain reads DGGITQSPKYLFRKEGQNVTLSCEQNLNHDAMYWYRQDPGQGLRLIYYSQIVNDFQKGDIAEGYSVSREKKESFPLTVTSAQKNPTAFYLCASSIGGYYNEQFFGPGTRLTVL.

This clonotype was recorded a few times. V is TRBV13 and J is TRBJ1-2; D gene unclear. The CDR3 sequence is 8 residues long. Trimming removed 8 bases at V and 8 bases at J, with 3 bases between. Germline CDR1 reads PRHDT; CDR2 reads FYEKMQ (reference sequence). The CDR3 loop is CASYGYTF. CDR3 bases: TGTGCCAGCTACGGCTACACCTTC.

Comments on this clonotype: Given a much more abundant clone one base away, this may be a read error. The missing conserved phenylalanine or tryptophan at the end of this CDR3 makes a read error likely. The V call is TRBV7-2, the J call TRBJ2-7, with TRBD2 identical over 8 bases. Trimming at V came to 3 bases and at J to 2 bases, leaving 3 bases not matched to a gene. This CDR3 comprises 14 residues. Germline V gene data show CDR1 as SGHTA and CDR2 as FQGNSA. The CDR3 loop is CASSFSGGPYEQYI. The DNA for the CDR3 is TGTGCCAGCAGCTTCAGCGGGGGCCCCTACGAGCAGTACATC.

Comments on this clonotype: A much larger clone differs by one base, so this may be a read error. The V call is TRBV7-9, the J call TRBJ1-5; the D gene could be TRBD1 or TRBD2 (5 bases each). The assigned J gene may be wrong: the sequence end matches TRBJ2-3 better. CDR1 SEHNR and CDR2 FQNEAQ come from the germline V gene (reference sequence). The CDR3 has 15 amino acids. CDR3 nucleotides: TGTGCCAGCAGACAGAGTGGGGGTGGCAATCAGCCCCAGTATTTT. Amino acid sequence: CASRQSGGGNQPQYF.

This clonotype came up a few times. This CDR3 is missing its conserved last phenylalanine or tryptophan, likely due to a read error. This rearrangement joins TRBV7-9 to TRBJ2-7; D is tentatively TRBD1 or TRBD2 (5 bases each). Germline CDR1 SEHNR, CDR2 FQNEAQ (reference sequence). This CDR3 has 15 residues. Trimming left V 3 bases short and J 6 bases short, with 18 bases between. DNA for the CDR3: TGTGCCAGCAGCTTTATCCAGGGAGTTTTAGGCGAGCAGTACCTC. It is translated as CASSFIQGVLGEQYL.

The sample holds a few counts of this clonotype. The chain uses TRBV4-1 and TRBJ1-6; D gene uncertain. The germline CDR1 and CDR2 sequences are MGHRA and YSYEKL. This CDR3 is 16 amino acids long. V lost 0 bases to trimming and J lost 5 bases, with 11 bases between them. CDR3 coding DNA: TGCGCCAGCAGCCAAGATTTGGTTACCCATAATTCACCCCTCCACTTT. Its protein product is CASSQDLVTHNSPLHF.

This clonotype occurred a few times. The V and J genes are TRBV4-2 and TRBJ1-6; 10 nucleotides line up with TRBD1. Germline values: CDR1 LGHNA, CDR2 YNFKEQ. This CDR3 region has 15 residues. The trim removed 3 bases at V and 4 bases at J, leaving 0 bases unmatched. The CDR3 region has the DNA TGTGCCAGCAGCCAGGGACAGGGGTATAATTCACCCCTCCACTTT. The encoded protein is CASSQGQGYNSPLHF.

Points on this clonotype: With a much larger clone just one base away, this may be a read error. The chain uses TRBV7-7 and TRBJ2-7, with a possible D match to TRBD1 (6 bases). The CDR3 sequence is 15 residues long. Germline V gene data show CDR1 as SSHAT and CDR2 as FNYEAQ (reference sequence). The DNA for the CDR3 is TGTGCTAGCAGCGAAGGGTGGGGGCCGCGCTACGAGCAGTACTTC. Translation: CASSEGWGPRYEQYF.

Here the CDR3 reads CAISDPTGLTGELFF. CDR3 nucleotides: TGTGCCATCAGTGATCCGACAGGGCTCACCGGGGAGCTGTTTTTT. J is TRBJ2-2 and V is TRBV10-3; 7 bases are a match to TRBD1. Germline V gene lookup returns CDR1 ENHRY and CDR2 SYGVKD. V was pared by 3 bases and J by 4 bases, with 5 bases of the junction left unmatched. The CDR3 is 15 residues long.

This clonotype was seen a few times. The genes are TRBV19 and TRBJ2-5; 8 nucleotides agree with TRBD1. Germline values: CDR1 LNHDA, CDR2 SQIVND (reference sequence). The CDR3 extends over 16 amino acids. Trimming removed 5 bases from V and 5 bases from J; junction bases left unmatched: 13. The CDR3 DNA reads TGTGCCAGTAGTCCCGAGGACAGGGAGGATTGGGAGACCCAGTACTTC. It specifies CASSPEDREDWETQYF.

This sequence joins TRBV4-3 and TRBJ2-1, with D perhaps matching TRBD2 (6 bases). Germline V CDR1 and CDR2: LGHNA, YSLEER. V dropped 4 bases and J dropped 3 bases, with 19 bases sitting between them. The CDR3 is 17 amino acids. The CDR3 sequence is CASSRELAGGSYNEQFF. In DNA, the CDR3 is TGCGCCAGCAGCCGAGAGTTGGCTGGGGGGAGCTACAATGAGCAGTTCTTC.

The rearrangement uses TRBV10-3 and TRBJ1-1; no reliable D call. Germline lookup yields CDR1 ENHRY and CDR2 SYGVKD. The CDR3 is 11 amino acids. The V end was cut by 8 bases, the J end by 5 bases, with 9 bases between. The CDR3, as DNA: TGTGCCATCGGGGAGGGAACTGAAGCTTTCTTT. Protein product: CAIGEGTEAFF.

As for this clonotype: Since a much larger clone is just one base distant, this may be a read error. The CDR3 DNA is TGTGCCAGCAGCCCCACGAACATCGGGGAGCTGTTTTTT. The encoded protein is CASSPTNIGELFF. This chain connects TRBV5-3 to TRBJ2-2; unclear D gene. TRBV5-3 is annotated as an ORF whose role is uncertain. CDR3 size: 13 residues.

V gene TRBV6-6 combines with J gene TRBJ2-3; D is unresolved. The germline V gene encodes CDR1 MNHNY and CDR2 SVGAGI (reference sequence). There are 16 residues in the CDR3. V lost 5 bases, J lost 2 bases, and 17 bases lay in between. CDR3 in amino acids: CASSQPLERPTDTQYF. The DNA of the CDR3 is TGTGCCAGCAGTCAACCGCTAGAAAGGCCCACAGATACGCAGTATTTT.

The chain links TRBV7-9 to TRBJ1-6; D remains unclear. From germline, CDR1 is SEHNR and CDR2 FQNEAQ (reference sequence). The CDR3 runs to 16 residues. The V end was cut by 4 bases, the J end by 2 bases, with 12 bases between. The CDR3 nucleotides read TGTGCCAGCAGCTCCTGGGGAGTTGCCTATAATTCACCCCTCCACTTT. It codes for CASSSWGVAYNSPLHF.

This clonotype occurred a few times. The rearrangement joins TRBV10-1 to TRBJ2-7, with D unresolved. Germline assignment: CDR1 WNHNN and CDR2 SYGVQD (reference sequence). This CDR3 has 13 amino acids. Trimming took off 6 bases at V and 2 bases at J, with 11 bases between the two ends. The CDR3 sequence is CASSPDGPYEQYF. The CDR3 region has the DNA TGCGCCAGCAGCCCGGACGGTCCCTACGAGCAGTACTTC.

This clonotype was seen repeatedly, ten times or more. The chain carries TRBV7-2 and TRBJ2-1; possible D gene TRBD2, 6 bases. V lost 4 bases to trimming and J lost 9 bases, with 13 bases between them. This CDR3 has 13 amino acids. CDR1 is SGHTA and CDR2 is FQGNSA in the germline V gene. The CDR3 sequence is CASSSRGSGEQFF. The DNA for the CDR3 is TGTGCCAGCAGCTCCCGGGGTAGCGGTGAGCAGTTCTTC.